This T cell receptor (beta chain) comes out of a study of blood T cell repertoires in COVID-19. Study information: Italy, Spain and the United States were the sources of the convalescent and acute COVID-19 samples. PBMCs, B-cell-depleted T cells, or T cells were the source of the cDNA or gDNA that made up the material.

In the authors' methods: Reference gene primers were amplified, and this amplification served to estimate nucleated cell counts. Data came from immunoSEQ multiplex PCR; TCRdb stores just in-frame clones and leaves some out. V, J and clone size were drawn from that table, and D and trimming were deduced from the DNA. The repertoire has over 200,000 clones, over 70% of them found once; the top ten carry 6% to 9.5%. CDR3 length: 15 amino acids. From germline, CDR1 is SGHRS and CDR2 YFSETQ. V gave up 0 bases and J gave up 8 bases; unmatched junction bases: 6. The source material was peripheral blood. The chain carries TRBV5-1 and TRBJ1-4; 8 nucleotides align to TRBD1. The TCR sequence derives from a woman of 80 years or more with acute or convalescent COVID-19. CDR3 amino acids: CASSLDGQGREKLFF. CDR3 nucleotide sequence: TGCGCCAGCAGCTTGGACGGACAGGGAAGAGAAAAACTGTTTTTT. The full variable domain, in which reference TRBV5-1 and TRBJ1-4 provide the parts outside the CDR3, is KAGVTQTPRYLIKTRGQQVTLSCSPISGHRSVSWYQQTPGQGLQFLFEYFSETQRNKGNFPGRFSGRQFSNSRSEMNVSTLELGDSALYLCASSLDGQGREKLFFGSGTQLSVL.